This T cell receptor beta chain was recorded in a study of blood T cell repertoires in COVID-19. On the study more broadly: COVID-19 samples, acute and convalescent, were from the United States, Italy and Spain.

Original processing notes: From reference gene primer amplification, estimates of nucleated cell counts were derived. The repertoire was sequenced with immunoSEQ multiplex PCR; TCRdb's copy has only in-frame clones and lacks some. V, J and clone size derive from that table, while D and trimming were established from the DNA sequence. The sample shows approximately 230,000 clones, roughly 84% of them seen only once. This receptor was identified in a middle-aged woman who had recovered from COVID-19. Sequencing was carried out using peripheral blood.

The chain's CDR3 is CASSIPGLVYEQYF. The CDR3 region has the DNA TGTGCCAGTAGTATACCAGGTCTCGTGTACGAGCAGTACTTC. V gene TRBV19 combines with J gene TRBJ2-7; D not certain. The CDR3 spans 14 residues. V shed 2 bases and J shed 4 bases, with 12 bases lying between them. Germline V lookup: CDR1 LNHDA, CDR2 SQIVND (reference sequence).